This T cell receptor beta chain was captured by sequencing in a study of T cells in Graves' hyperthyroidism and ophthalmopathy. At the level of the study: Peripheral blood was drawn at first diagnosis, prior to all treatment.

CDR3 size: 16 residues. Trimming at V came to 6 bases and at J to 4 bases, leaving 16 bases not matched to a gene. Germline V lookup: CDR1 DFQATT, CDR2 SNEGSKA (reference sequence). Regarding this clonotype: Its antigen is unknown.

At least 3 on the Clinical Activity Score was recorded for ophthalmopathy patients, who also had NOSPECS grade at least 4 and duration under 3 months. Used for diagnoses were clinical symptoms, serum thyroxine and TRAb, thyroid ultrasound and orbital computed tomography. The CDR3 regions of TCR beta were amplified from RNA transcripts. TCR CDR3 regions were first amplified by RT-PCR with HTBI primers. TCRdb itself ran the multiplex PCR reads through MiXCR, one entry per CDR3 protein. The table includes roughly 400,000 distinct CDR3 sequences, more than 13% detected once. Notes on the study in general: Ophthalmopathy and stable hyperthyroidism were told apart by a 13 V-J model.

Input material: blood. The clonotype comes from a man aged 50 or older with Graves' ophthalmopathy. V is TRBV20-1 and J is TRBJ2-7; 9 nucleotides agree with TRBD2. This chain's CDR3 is CSAGMTSGGVGYEQYF. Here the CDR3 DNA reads TGCAGTGCCGGAATGACTAGCGGTGGGGTCGGGTACGAGCAGTACTTC.